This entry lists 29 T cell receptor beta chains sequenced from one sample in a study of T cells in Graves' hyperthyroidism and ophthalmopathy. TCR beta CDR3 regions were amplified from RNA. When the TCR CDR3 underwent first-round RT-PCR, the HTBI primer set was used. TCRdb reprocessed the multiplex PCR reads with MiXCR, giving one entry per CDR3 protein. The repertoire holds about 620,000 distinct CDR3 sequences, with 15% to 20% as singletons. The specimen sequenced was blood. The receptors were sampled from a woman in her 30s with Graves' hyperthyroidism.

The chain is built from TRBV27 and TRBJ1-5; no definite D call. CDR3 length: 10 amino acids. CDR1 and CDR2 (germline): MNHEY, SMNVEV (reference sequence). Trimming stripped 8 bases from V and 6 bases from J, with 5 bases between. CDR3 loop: CASGSQPQHF. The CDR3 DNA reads TGTGCCAGCGGCAGTCAGCCCCAGCATTTT.

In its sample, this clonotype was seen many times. CDR3: CSAGTGTKEAEQFF. The CDR3 bases are TGCAGCGCTGGGACCGGGACCAAAGAGGCAGAGCAGTTCTTC. The genes are TRBV29-1 and TRBJ2-1; D possibly matches TRBD1 or TRBD2 (5 bases each). V lost 7 bases, J lost 10 bases, and 23 bases lay in between. Looked up from germline, CDR1 is SQVTM and CDR2 is ANQGSEA. The length of the CDR3 is 14 residues.

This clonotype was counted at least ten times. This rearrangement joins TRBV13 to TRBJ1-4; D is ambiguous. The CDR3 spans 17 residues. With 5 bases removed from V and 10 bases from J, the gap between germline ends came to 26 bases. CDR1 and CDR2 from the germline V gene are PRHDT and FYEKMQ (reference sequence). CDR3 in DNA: TGTGCCAGCAGCCCCCACGGTTTCGGATCGGACTTAGGAAAACTGTTTTTT. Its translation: CASSPHGFGSDLGKLFF.

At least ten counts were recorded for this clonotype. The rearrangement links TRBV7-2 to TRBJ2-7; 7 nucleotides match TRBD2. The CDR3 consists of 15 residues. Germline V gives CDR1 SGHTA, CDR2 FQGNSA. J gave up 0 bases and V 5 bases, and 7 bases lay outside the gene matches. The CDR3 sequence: CASSTLAESSYEQYF. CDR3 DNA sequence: TGTGCCAGCAGCACCCTAGCGGAGAGCTCCTACGAGCAGTACTTC.

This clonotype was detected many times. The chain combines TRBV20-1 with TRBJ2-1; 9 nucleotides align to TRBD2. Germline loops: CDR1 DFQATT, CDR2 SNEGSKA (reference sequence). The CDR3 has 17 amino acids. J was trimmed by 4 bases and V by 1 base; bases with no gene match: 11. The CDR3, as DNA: TGCAGTGCTAGAGCGGAGACTAGCGGACTTAAATACAATGAGCAGTTCTTC. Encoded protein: CSARAETSGLKYNEQFF.

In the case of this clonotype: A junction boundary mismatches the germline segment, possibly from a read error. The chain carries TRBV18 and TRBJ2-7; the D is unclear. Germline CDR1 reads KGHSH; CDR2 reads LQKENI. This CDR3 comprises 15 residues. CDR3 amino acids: CASSSPYLAAHEQYF. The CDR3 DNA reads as TGTGCCAGCTCATCACCGTATTTGGCTGCTCACGAGCAGTACTTC.

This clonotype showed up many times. CDR3 nucleotide sequence: TGTGCCAGCAGCCGTAGCGGGAGGGATACGCAGTATTTT. Protein product: CASSRSGRDTQYF. The chain uses TRBV11-3 and TRBJ2-3, with 10 bases aligning to TRBD2. Germline CDR1 SGHNT, CDR2 YENEEA. V lost 5 bases, J lost 6 bases, and 2 bases stayed unmatched. This CDR3 spans 13 amino acids.

The chain's CDR3 is CASSFFGDRVSYEQYF. The DNA of the CDR3 is TGTGCCAGCAGTTTCTTCGGGGACAGGGTCTCCTACGAGCAGTACTTC. J is TRBJ2-7 and V is TRBV28; 9 bases are a match to TRBD1. From germline, CDR1 is MDHEN and CDR2 SYDVKM. V was clipped by 3 bases and J by 0 bases; unmatched bases: 6. The CDR3 is made up of 16 amino acids.

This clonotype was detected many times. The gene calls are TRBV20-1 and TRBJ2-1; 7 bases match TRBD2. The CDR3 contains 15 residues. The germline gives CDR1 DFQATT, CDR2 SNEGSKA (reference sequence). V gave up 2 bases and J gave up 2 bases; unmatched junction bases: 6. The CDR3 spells CSARRGGRTYNEQFF. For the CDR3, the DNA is TGCAGTGCTAGAAGGGGCGGGAGAACCTACAATGAGCAGTTCTTC.

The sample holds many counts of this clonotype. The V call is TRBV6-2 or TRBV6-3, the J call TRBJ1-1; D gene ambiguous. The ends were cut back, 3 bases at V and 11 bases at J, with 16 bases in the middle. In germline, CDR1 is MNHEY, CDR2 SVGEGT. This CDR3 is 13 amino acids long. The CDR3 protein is CASSYKAARYAFF. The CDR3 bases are TGTGCCAGCAGTTATAAGGCGGCCCGTTACGCTTTCTTT.

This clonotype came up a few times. CDR3 protein: CSAHGTGTALVDEQYF. The CDR3 DNA reads TGCAGTGCTCACGGGACCGGGACAGCCTTGGTGGATGAGCAGTACTTC. The chain recombines TRBV20-1 with TRBJ2-7, with TRBD1 matching 7 bases. This CDR3 region has 16 residues. V lost 5 bases and J lost 7; bases outside the gene matches: 20. Germline loops: CDR1 DFQATT, CDR2 SNEGSKA (reference sequence).

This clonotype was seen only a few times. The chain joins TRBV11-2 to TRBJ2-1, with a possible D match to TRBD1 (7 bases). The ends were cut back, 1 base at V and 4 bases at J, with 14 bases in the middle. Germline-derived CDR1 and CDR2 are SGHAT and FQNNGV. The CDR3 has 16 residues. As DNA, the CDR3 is TGTGCCAGCAGCTTAGGGCGGGGACAGAGATACAATGAGCAGTTCTTC. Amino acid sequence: CASSLGRGQRYNEQFF.

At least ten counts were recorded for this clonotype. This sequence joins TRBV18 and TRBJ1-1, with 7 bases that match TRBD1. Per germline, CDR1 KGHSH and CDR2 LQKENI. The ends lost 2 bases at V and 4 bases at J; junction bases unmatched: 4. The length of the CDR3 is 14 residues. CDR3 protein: CASSPLDRSTEAFF. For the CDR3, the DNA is TGTGCCAGCTCACCATTGGACAGGAGCACTGAAGCTTTCTTT.

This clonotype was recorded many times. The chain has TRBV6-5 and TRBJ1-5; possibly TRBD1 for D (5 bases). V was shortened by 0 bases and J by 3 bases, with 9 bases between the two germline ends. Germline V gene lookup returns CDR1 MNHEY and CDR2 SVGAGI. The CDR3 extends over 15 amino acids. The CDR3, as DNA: TGTGCCAGCAGTTACTCGGGACCGACCAATCAGCCCCAGCATTTT. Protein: CASSYSGPTNQPQHF.

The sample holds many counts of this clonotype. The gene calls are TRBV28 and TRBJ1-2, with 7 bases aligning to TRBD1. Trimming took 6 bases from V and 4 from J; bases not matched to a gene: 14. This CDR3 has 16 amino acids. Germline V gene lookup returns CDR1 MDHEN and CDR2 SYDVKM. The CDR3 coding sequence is TGTGCCAGCAGACGTCGTTCCCAGGGGGATGGCTATGGCTACACCTTC. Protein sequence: CASRRRSQGDGYGYTF.

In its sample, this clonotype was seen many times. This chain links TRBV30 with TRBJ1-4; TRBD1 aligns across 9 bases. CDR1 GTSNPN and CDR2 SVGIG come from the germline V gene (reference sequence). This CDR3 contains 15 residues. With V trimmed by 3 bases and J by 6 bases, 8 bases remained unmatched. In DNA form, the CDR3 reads TGTGCCTGGAGGGCCACGGACAGGGGAGATGAAAAACTGTTTTTT. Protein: CAWRATDRGDEKLFF.

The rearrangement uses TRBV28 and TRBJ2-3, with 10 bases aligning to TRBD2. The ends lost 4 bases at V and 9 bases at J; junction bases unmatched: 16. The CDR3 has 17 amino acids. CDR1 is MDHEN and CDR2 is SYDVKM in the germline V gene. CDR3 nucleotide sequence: TGTGCCAGCAGTTCTCCGGGACAGGCTAGCGGGGGCGGAACGCAGTATTTT. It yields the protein CASSSPGQASGGGTQYF.

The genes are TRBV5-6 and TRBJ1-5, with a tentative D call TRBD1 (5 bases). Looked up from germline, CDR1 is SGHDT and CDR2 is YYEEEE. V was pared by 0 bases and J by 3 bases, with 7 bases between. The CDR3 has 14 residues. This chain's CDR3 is CASSLGQHNQPQHF. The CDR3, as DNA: TGTGCCAGCAGCTTGGGACAGCACAATCAGCCCCAGCATTTT.

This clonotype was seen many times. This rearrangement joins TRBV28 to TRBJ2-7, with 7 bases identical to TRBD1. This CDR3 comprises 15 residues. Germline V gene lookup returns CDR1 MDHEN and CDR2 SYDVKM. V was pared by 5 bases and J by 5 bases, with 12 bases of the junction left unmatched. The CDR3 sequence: CASSPPGAGGNEQYF. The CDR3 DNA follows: TGTGCCAGCAGTCCCCCCGGGGCAGGGGGAAACGAGCAGTACTTC.

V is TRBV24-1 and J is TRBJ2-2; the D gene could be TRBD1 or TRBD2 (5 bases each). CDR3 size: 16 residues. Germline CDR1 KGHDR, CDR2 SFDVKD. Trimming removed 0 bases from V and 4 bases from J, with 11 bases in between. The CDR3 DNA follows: TGTGCCACCAGTGATTTGTCAGGGCTAGCCACCGGGGAGCTGTTTTTT. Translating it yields CATSDLSGLATGELFF.

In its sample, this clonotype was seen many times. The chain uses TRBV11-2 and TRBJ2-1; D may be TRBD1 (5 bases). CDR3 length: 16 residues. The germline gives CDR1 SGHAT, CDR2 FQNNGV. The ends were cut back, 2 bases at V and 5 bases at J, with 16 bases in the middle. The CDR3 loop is CASSLYAGDRNNEQFF. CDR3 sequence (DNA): TGTGCCAGCAGCTTATATGCTGGAGACAGAAACAATGAGCAGTTCTTC. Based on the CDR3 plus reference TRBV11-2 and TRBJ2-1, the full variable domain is EAGVAQSPRYKIIEKRQSVAFWCNPISGHATLYWYQQILGQGPKLLIQFQNNGVVDDSQLPKDRFSAERLKGVDSTLKIQPAKLEDSAVYLCASSLYAGDRNNEQFFGPGTRLTVL.

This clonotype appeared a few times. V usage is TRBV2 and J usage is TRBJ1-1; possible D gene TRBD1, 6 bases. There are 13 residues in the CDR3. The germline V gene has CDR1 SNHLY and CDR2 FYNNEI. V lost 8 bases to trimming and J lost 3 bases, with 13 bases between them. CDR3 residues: CASGRDTYTEAFF. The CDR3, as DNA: TGTGCCAGCGGCCGGGACACCTACACTGAAGCTTTCTTT.

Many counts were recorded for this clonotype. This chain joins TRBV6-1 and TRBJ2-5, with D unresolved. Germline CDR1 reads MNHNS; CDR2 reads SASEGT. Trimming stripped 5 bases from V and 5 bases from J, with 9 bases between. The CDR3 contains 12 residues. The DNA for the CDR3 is TGTGCCAGCAGTTCACAGTGGGAGACCCAGTACTTC. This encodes CASSSQWETQYF.

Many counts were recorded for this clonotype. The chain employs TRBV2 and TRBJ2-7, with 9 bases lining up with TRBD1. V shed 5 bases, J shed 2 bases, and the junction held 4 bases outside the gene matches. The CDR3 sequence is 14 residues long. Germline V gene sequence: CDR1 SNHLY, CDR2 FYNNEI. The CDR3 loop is CASSQDRGPYEQYF. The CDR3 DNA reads TGTGCCAGCAGTCAGGACAGGGGTCCCTACGAGCAGTACTTC. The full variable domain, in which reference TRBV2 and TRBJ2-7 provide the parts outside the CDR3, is EPEVTQTPSHQVTQMGQEVILRCVPISNHLYFYWYRQILGQKVEFLVSFYNNEISEKSEIFDDQFSVERPDGSNFTLKIRSTKLEDSAMYFCASSQDRGPYEQYFGPGTRLTVT.

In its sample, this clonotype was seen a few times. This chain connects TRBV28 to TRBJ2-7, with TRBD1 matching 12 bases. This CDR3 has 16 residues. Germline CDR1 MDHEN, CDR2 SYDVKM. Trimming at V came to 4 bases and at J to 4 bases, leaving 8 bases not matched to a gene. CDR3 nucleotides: TGTGCCAGCAGTTCACTCCGGGACAGGGGGCAATACGAGCAGTACTTC. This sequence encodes CASSSLRDRGQYEQYF.

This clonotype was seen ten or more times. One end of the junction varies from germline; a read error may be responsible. CDR3 sequence reads: CSVPSGAYNEQFF. DNA of the CDR3: TGCAGCGTCCCAAGTGGGGCCTATAATGAGCAGTTCTTC. This chain connects TRBV29-1 to TRBJ2-1; possibly TRBD1 for D (5 bases). Germline assignment: CDR1 SQVTM and CDR2 ANQGSEA. CDR3 length: 13 amino acids.

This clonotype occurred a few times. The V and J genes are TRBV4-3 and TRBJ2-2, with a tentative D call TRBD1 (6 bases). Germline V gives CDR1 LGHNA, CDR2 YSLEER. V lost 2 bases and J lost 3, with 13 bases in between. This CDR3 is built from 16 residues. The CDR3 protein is CASSQLTGFDTGELFF. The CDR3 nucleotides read TGCGCCAGCAGCCAACTCACAGGGTTTGACACCGGGGAGCTGTTTTTT.

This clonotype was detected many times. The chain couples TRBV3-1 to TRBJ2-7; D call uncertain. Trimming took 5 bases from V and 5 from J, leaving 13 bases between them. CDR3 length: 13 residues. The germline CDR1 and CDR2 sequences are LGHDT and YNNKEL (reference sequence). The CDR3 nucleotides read TGTGCCAGCAGCAAAGTCGACGTTAACGAGCAGTACTTC. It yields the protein CASSKVDVNEQYF.

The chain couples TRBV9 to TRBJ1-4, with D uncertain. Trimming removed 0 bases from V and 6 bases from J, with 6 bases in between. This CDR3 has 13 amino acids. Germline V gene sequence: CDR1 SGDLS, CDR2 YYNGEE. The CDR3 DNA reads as TGTGCCAGCAGCGTAGCCCCCGATGAAAAACTGTTTTTT. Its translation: CASSVAPDEKLFF. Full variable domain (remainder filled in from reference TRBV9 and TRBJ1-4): DSGVTQTPKHLITATGQRVTLRCSPRSGDLSVYWYQQSLDQGLQFLIQYYNGEERAKGNILERFSAQQFPDLHSELNLSSLELGDSALYFCASSVAPDEKLFFGSGTQLSVL.